The 30 T cell receptor beta chains listed next were all sequenced from one sample in a study of memory CD4+ T cells and cytomegalovirus serostatus. Single viable CD3+CD4+CD8-CD45RO+ cells were sorted as the memory CD4+ T cells. Data came from immunoSEQ multiplex PCR; TCRdb stores just in-frame clones and leaves some out. Of over 65,000 clones listed, around 76% are singletons. Sequences were obtained from memory CD4+ T cells from blood. The receptors come from an adult in good health and CMV-seropositive.

This chain's CDR3 is CASSPLSGRAPTGELFF. The CDR3 DNA sequence: TGTGCCAGCTCACCACTGAGCGGGAGGGCCCCCACCGGGGAGCTGTTTTTT. V usage is TRBV18 and J usage is TRBJ2-2; 10 nucleotides align to TRBD2. This CDR3 has 17 residues. Trimming removed 1 base from V and 4 bases from J; junction bases left unmatched: 6. Germline assignment: CDR1 KGHSH and CDR2 LQKENI.

This clone was counted a single time. J is TRBJ2-2 and V is TRBV7-2, with D possibly being TRBD2 (6 bases). Germline values: CDR1 SGHTA, CDR2 FQGNSA. This CDR3 region has 16 residues. V was clipped by 5 bases and J by 0 bases, with 13 bases between them. In DNA form, the CDR3 reads TGTGCCAGCAGCATCCGCGGGGCGGCGAACACCGGGGAGCTGTTTTTT. Its protein is CASSIRGAANTGELFF.

The chain recombines TRBV6-6 with TRBJ2-1; D tentatively fits TRBD1 or TRBD2 (7 bases each). Trimming pared 2 bases from V and 10 bases from J, leaving 12 bases between. This CDR3 is 13 amino acids long. The germline V gene encodes CDR1 MNHNY and CDR2 SVGAGI (reference sequence). Written as DNA, the CDR3 is TGTGCCAGCAGTTACACAGGGGAGGGGGAGCAGTTCTTC. Amino acids: CASSYTGEGEQFF.

This clone was counted a few times. This rearrangement joins TRBV11-2 to TRBJ1-1, with D perhaps matching TRBD1 (5 bases). Trimming shortened V by 1 base and J by 6 bases, and 6 bases separated the two germline ends. The CDR3 spans 12 residues. Germline CDR1 and CDR2: SGHAT and FQNNGV. DNA of the CDR3: TGTGCCAGCAGCTTAGTCAGGGCTGAAGCTTTCTTT. This codes for CASSLVRAEAFF.

This rearrangement joins TRBV19 to TRBJ1-1; TRBD1 is a possible D gene (5 bases). V lost 5 bases and J lost 6, with 16 bases in between. Germline lookup yields CDR1 LNHDA and CDR2 SQIVND (reference sequence). This CDR3 has 14 residues. The CDR3 DNA follows: TGTGCCAGTAGTCCCCCTGTTCAAGGGGCTGAAGCTTTCTTT. Translation gives CASSPPVQGAEAFF.

This clone was seen a few times. The chain employs TRBV15 and TRBJ1-4; D uncertain. The CDR3 length is 13 residues. The germline V gene encodes CDR1 LNHNV and CDR2 YYDKDF (reference sequence). The germline V and J ends were trimmed by 0 bases and 7 bases, with 6 bases remaining between them. For the CDR3, the DNA is TGTGCCACCAGCAGAGATGGAGGTGAAAAACTGTTTTTT. Protein sequence: CATSRDGGEKLFF.

The chain combines TRBV6-1 with TRBJ1-4; perhaps TRBD1 as D (5 bases). V was clipped by 2 bases and J by 8 bases, with 12 bases between them. The CDR3 contains 14 residues. Germline V gene lookup returns CDR1 MNHNS and CDR2 SASEGT. The chain's CDR3 is CASSEYGAGEKLFF. In DNA form, the CDR3 reads TGTGCCAGCAGTGAATACGGGGCGGGAGAAAAACTGTTTTTT.

The gene calls are TRBV11-3 and TRBJ2-5; the match to TRBD2 covers 8 bases. Trimming cost V 4 bases and J 5 bases; bases outside gene matches: 12. From germline, CDR1 is SGHNT and CDR2 YENEEA. The CDR3 covers 16 residues. The DNA for the CDR3 is TGTGCCAGCAGCTCTCGGACTAGCCCTCCCAGCGAGACCCAGTACTTC. This translates into CASSSRTSPPSETQYF.

V is TRBV28 and J is TRBJ2-7; D uncertain. Germline V gene sequence: CDR1 MDHEN, CDR2 SYDVKM. The CDR3 is 13 amino acids. V lost 10 bases and J 2 bases, leaving 15 bases between the germline ends. The CDR3 coding sequence is TGTGCCATCTCAAGGGAACCTACCTACGAGCAGTACTTC. Protein: CAISREPTYEQYF.

This chain links TRBV10-2 with TRBJ2-7, with 10 bases identical to TRBD2. The CDR3 spans 15 residues. Germline CDR1 reads WSHSY; CDR2 reads SAAADI. J gave up 0 bases and V 3 bases, and 2 bases lay outside the gene matches. The CDR3 coding sequence is TGCGCCAGCAGTGATAGCGGGGGGAACTCCTACGAGCAGTACTTC. Translated, it gives CASSDSGGNSYEQYF.

This clone is a singleton in its sample. The chain uses TRBV6-6 and TRBJ2-5, with 11 bases lining up with TRBD1. V lost 2 bases and J lost 4; bases outside the gene matches: 6. The CDR3 loop spans 16 amino acids. Germline V lookup: CDR1 MNHNY, CDR2 SVGAGI (reference sequence). The CDR3 bases are TGTGCCAGCAGTTACGCGGGACAGGGGGTTGGAGAGACCCAGTACTTC. Translated, it gives CASSYAGQGVGETQYF.

This chain joins TRBV2 and TRBJ2-7; D gene unclear. V was clipped by 2 bases and J by 0 bases, with 17 bases between them. This CDR3 spans 17 amino acids. Germline V gene data show CDR1 as SNHLY and CDR2 as FYNNEI. CDR3 coding DNA: TGTGCCAGCAGTGAATTAGGGTCAGCGACCTCCTCCTACGAGCAGTACTTC. Protein: CASSELGSATSSYEQYF.

The chain links TRBV18 to TRBJ1-3; D is undetermined. This CDR3 is built from 13 residues. Germline V gene sequence: CDR1 KGHSH, CDR2 LQKENI. V was pared by 4 bases and J by 0 bases, with 4 bases between. The DNA for the CDR3 is TGTGCCAGCTCACAGGGCTCTGGAAACACCATATATTTT. It yields the protein CASSQGSGNTIYF.

The J gene is TRBJ1-2, the V gene TRBV29-1; perhaps TRBD1 as D (5 bases). The CDR3 is 12 amino acids. Trimming stripped 7 bases from V and 0 bases from J, with 9 bases between. CDR1 is SQVTM and CDR2 is ANQGSEA in the germline V gene. The CDR3 coding sequence is TGCAGCGGCGGGGCTTCTAACTATGGCTACACCTTC. It specifies CSGGASNYGYTF.

This clone showed up just a few times. The chain links TRBV7-6 to TRBJ2-5; D may be TRBD2 (7 bases). The germline V gene encodes CDR1 SGHVS and CDR2 FNYEAQ. V was trimmed by 1 base and J by 1 base, leaving 10 bases between them. The CDR3 runs 15 residues. The CDR3 region is CASSLGGGFQETQYF. CDR3 nucleotides: TGTGCCAGCAGCTTAGGGGGGGGCTTCCAAGAGACCCAGTACTTC.

By share, this clone ranks as medium-sized. The chain joins TRBV2 to TRBJ1-5, with D hard to call. Germline assignment: CDR1 SNHLY and CDR2 FYNNEI. V lost 9 bases and J lost 11, with 20 bases in between. The CDR3 totals 13 residues. The CDR3 region is CASTIDGSRAQHF. The CDR3 DNA reads TGTGCCAGTACAATCGACGGTTCTCGGGCCCAGCATTTT.

V is TRBV21-1 and J is TRBJ1-5. TRBV21-1 is marked as a pseudogene. The CDR3 contains 11 residues. Here the CDR3 DNA reads TGTGCCAGCAGCAAATCCCAGCCCCAGCATTTT. Translation gives CASSKSQPQHF.

The chain uses TRBV11-2 and TRBJ2-7; 8 nucleotides agree with TRBD1. The germline CDR1 and CDR2 sequences are SGHAT and FQNNGV. The V gene end was trimmed by 0 bases and the J gene end by 4 bases; junction bases not matched to a gene: 8. The CDR3 totals 16 residues. The CDR3: CASSLEGTGVQYEQYF. The CDR3 nucleotides read TGTGCCAGCAGCTTAGAAGGGACAGGAGTCCAGTACGAGCAGTACTTC.

This chain joins TRBV18 and TRBJ1-1; 10 nucleotides match TRBD1. V lost 8 bases and J lost 1; bases outside the gene matches: 16. CDR3 length: 18 residues. Germline CDR1 KGHSH, CDR2 LQKENI. The DNA for the CDR3 is TGTGCCAGCCGACGAGACCCCGGGACAGGGGTGGGGAACACTGAAGCTTTCTTT. Translated, it gives CASRRDPGTGVGNTEAFF.

The chain employs TRBV10-3 and TRBJ2-6, with D perhaps matching TRBD2 (5 bases). The V end lost 4 bases, the J end lost 3 bases, and 13 bases lay between the germline ends. This CDR3 region has 16 residues. From germline, CDR1 is ENHRY and CDR2 SYGVKD. The CDR3 DNA follows: TGTGCCATCAGTGCCGGGAAGTACGGTGGGGCCAACGTCCTGACTTTC. Translated, it gives CAISAGKYGGANVLTF.

CDR3 amino acids: CASSSRFSYEQYF. The DNA for the CDR3 is TGTGCCAGCAGCTCTAGATTCTCCTACGAGCAGTACTTC. V usage is TRBV7-9 and J usage is TRBJ2-7, with D hard to call. Trimming took 4 bases from V and 0 from J, leaving 7 bases between them. Germline CDR1 SEHNR, CDR2 FQNEAQ (reference sequence). This CDR3 region has 13 residues.

This chain connects TRBV5-1 to TRBJ2-7; the D call may be TRBD1 or TRBD2 (5 bases each). This CDR3 comprises 15 residues. V was trimmed by 0 bases and J by 0 bases, leaving 10 bases between them. Germline values: CDR1 SGHRS, CDR2 YFSETQ. The CDR3 coding sequence is TGCGCCAGCAGCTTGGGGGACGGAGGCTCCTACGAGCAGTACTTC. This translates into CASSLGDGGSYEQYF.

The chain links TRBV18 to TRBJ2-7; D perhaps matches TRBD1 (5 bases). The germline gives CDR1 KGHSH, CDR2 LQKENI. V lost 3 bases to trimming and J lost 6 bases, with 9 bases between them. The CDR3 is 12 residues long. This CDR3 is CASSPAGREQYF. CDR3 bases: TGTGCCAGCTCACCGGCAGGGCGCGAGCAGTACTTC. Based on the CDR3 plus reference TRBV18 and TRBJ2-7, the full variable domain is NAGVMQNPRHLVRRRGQEARLRCSPMKGHSHVYWYRQLPEEGLKFMVYLQKENIIDESGMPKERFSAEFPKEGPSILRIQQVVRGDSAAYFCASSPAGREQYFGPGTRLTVT.

This chain links TRBV28 with TRBJ1-2; TRBD1 might be the D (5 bases). Germline lookup yields CDR1 MDHEN and CDR2 SYDVKM. Trimming removed 2 bases at V and 3 bases at J, with 10 bases between. The CDR3 length is 14 residues. The CDR3 loop is CASSLAGGDYGYTF. DNA for the CDR3: TGTGCCAGCAGTTTAGCCGGGGGGGACTATGGCTACACCTTC.

The chain employs TRBV7-9 and TRBJ1-1; no clear D. Trimming left V 5 bases short and J 2 bases short, with 21 bases between. The CDR3 length is 17 residues. Germline V lookup: CDR1 SEHNR, CDR2 FQNEAQ (reference sequence). Here the CDR3 DNA reads TGTGCCAGCAGCCCGTTGTCCGTACGGGGAGATAACACTGAAGCTTTCTTT. Amino acid sequence: CASSPLSVRGDNTEAFF.

This clone came up a few times. The DNA of the CDR3 is TGTGCCAGCAGCTTCGGGACAGACCCTTCCTACGAGCAGTACTTC. It specifies CASSFGTDPSYEQYF. This chain uses TRBV11-2 with TRBJ2-7; 7 bases map to TRBD1. This CDR3 has 15 residues. Germline V gene lookup returns CDR1 SGHAT and CDR2 FQNNGV. Losses at the gene ends were 3 bases for V and 1 base for J; bases not matched to a gene: 6.

This chain joins TRBV7-9 and TRBJ1-1, with D perhaps TRBD1 (5 bases). Germline CDR1 reads SEHNR; CDR2 reads FQNEAQ (reference sequence). V was clipped by 1 base and J by 7 bases, with 10 bases between them. The CDR3 spans 13 residues. CDR3 region: CASSLVGDSEAFF. In DNA form, the CDR3 reads TGTGCCAGCAGCTTAGTGGGTGACAGTGAAGCTTTCTTT.

The V gene is TRBV5-4, the J gene TRBJ2-3, with TRBD1 as a possible D gene (6 bases). The CDR3 consists of 13 residues. Trimming removed 3 bases at V and 4 bases at J, with 9 bases between. Germline V gene sequence: CDR1 SGHNT, CDR2 YYREEE (reference sequence). CDR3 nucleotide sequence: TGTGCCAGCAGCTCCTCAGGGGCAGATACGCAGTATTTT. Its translation is CASSSSGADTQYF.

The J gene is TRBJ2-1, the V gene TRBV5-1; 7 bases line up with TRBD1. Germline CDR1 is SGHRS and CDR2 is YFSETQ. The CDR3 covers 15 residues. V was pared by 2 bases and J by 7 bases, with 9 bases of the junction left unmatched. The CDR3 DNA sequence: TGCGCCAGCAGCTTCCGGACAGGTAATGCAAATGAGCAGTTCTTC. Protein sequence: CASSFRTGNANEQFF.

CDR3 region: CASSITPGLSYNSPLHF. The CDR3 region has the DNA TGTGCCAGTAGTATTACCCCGGGACTGAGCTATAATTCACCCCTCCACTTT. The V and J genes are TRBV19 and TRBJ1-6; maybe TRBD1 (5 bases). Trimming removed 3 bases at V and 3 bases at J, with 15 bases between. The CDR3 is 17 residues long. Germline assignment: CDR1 LNHDA and CDR2 SQIVND (reference sequence). Filled out from reference TRBV19 and TRBJ1-6, the complete variable domain reads DGGITQSPKYLFRKEGQNVTLSCEQNLNHDAMYWYRQDPGQGLRLIYYSQIVNDFQKGDIAEGYSVSREKKESFPLTVTSAQKNPTAFYLCASSITPGLSYNSPLHFGNGTRLTVT.